This TCR beta chain was identified during a study of blood T cell repertoires in COVID-19. Study-level information: The study drew acute and convalescent COVID-19 samples from the United States, Italy and Spain.

This CDR3 comprises 14 residues. Germline CDR1 reads SGHAT; CDR2 reads FQNNGV. Trimming took off 5 bases at V and 0 bases at J, with 10 bases between the two ends. Methods used by the authors: Nucleated cell number was recorded as an estimate derived from reference gene primer amplification. Measured with immunoSEQ multiplex PCR; TCRdb has only the in-frame clones, and not every one. The DNA gave D and trimming, while V, J and clone size come from that table. The sample holds almost 200,000 clones; just under 85% are singletons and the top ten take around 0.93%. In regard to this clone: Distinct nucleotide sequences in the sample also encode this CDR3.

The V gene is TRBV11-2, the J gene TRBJ1-1; tentative D call: TRBD1 (6 bases). The receptor's source is a man in his sixties with COVID-19, enrolled during active disease. What was sequenced was peripheral blood. This CDR3 reads CASSPTGVNTEAFF. The CDR3 DNA is TGTGCCAGCAGCCCGACAGGAGTGAACACTGAAGCTTTCTTT.